This T cell receptor beta chain appears in the sequencing data of a study of CD8+CD57+ T cells in acquired aplastic anemia. The overall study: For CD4+ cells, healthy donors had an average of approximately 11 million reads. Study-wide results and caveats: Patients and controls shared twenty-nine CD8+ CDR3 sequences.

According to the study, genomic DNA was the template for TCR beta VDJ and CDR3 profiling. TCRdb reprocessed the reads with MiXCR, giving one entry per CDR3 protein. The sample lists about 210,000 distinct CDR3 sequences; about 59% were seen once. This clonotype has at least ten counts. Its target is unknown. Trimming pared 6 bases from V and 6 bases from J, leaving 11 bases between. Germline assignment: CDR1 SEHNR and CDR2 FQNEAQ (reference sequence). The CDR3 runs 12 residues. The gene calls are TRBV7-9 and TRBJ1-1, with no clear D. The sequence was obtained from a human donor in good health. What was sequenced was sorted CD4+, CD8+, or CD8+CD57+ T cells (not recorded which) from PBMCs. CDR3 in amino acids: CASRPIRAEAFF. The CDR3 nucleotides are TGTGCCAGCAGGCCTATTAGGGCTGAAGCTTTCTTT. The full variable domain, in which reference TRBV7-9 and TRBJ1-1 provide the parts outside the CDR3, is DTGVSQNPRHKITKRGQNVTFRCDPISEHNRLYWYRQTLGQGPEFLTYFQNEAQLEKSRLLSDRFSAERPKGSFSTLEIQRTEQGDSAMYLCASRPIRAEAFFGQGTRLTVV.